This T cell receptor beta chain originates from a study of blood T cell repertoires in COVID-19. Looking at the study overall: Researchers got acute and convalescent COVID-19 samples from the United States, Italy and Spain.

Repertoires were generated with immunoSEQ multiplex PCR, while TCRdb's copy carries only in-frame clones and drops some. Of fewer than 85,000 clones listed, 88% are singletons. The CDR3 has 19 amino acids. Losses at the gene ends were 4 bases for V and 5 bases for J; bases not matched to a gene: 18. Germline CDR1 is KGHSY and CDR2 is FQNENV. The TCR sequence derives from a man in his forties or fifties with active COVID-19. Sequencing was performed on peripheral blood. This chain links TRBV16 with TRBJ2-1; 9 bases line up with TRBD2. Written as DNA, the CDR3 is TGTGCCAGCAGCCCCCGGCCATCGGGCGGGAGGGGGGCAAACAATGAGCAGTTCTTC. Translated, it gives CASSPRPSGGRGANNEQFF.